Below are 26 T cell receptor beta chains sequenced from a single sample in a study of T cells in Graves' hyperthyroidism and ophthalmopathy. TCR beta CDR3 regions were amplified from RNA transcripts. TCR CDR3 underwent first-round RT-PCR with the HTBI primer set. TCRdb re-derived calls from the multiplex PCR reads in MiXCR, one entry per CDR3 protein. This sample yields about 620,000 distinct CDR3 sequences, of which about 16% are seen a single time; less than 4.5% belongs to the top ten. The sample comprised blood. All receptors come from a woman aged 30 to 39 with Graves' hyperthyroidism.

This clonotype was observed at least ten times. The chain has TRBV29-1 and TRBJ1-1, with D tentatively TRBD1 (5 bases). The germline V gene encodes CDR1 SQVTM and CDR2 ANQGSEA. V was clipped by 1 base and J by 6 bases, with 9 bases between them. The CDR3 consists of 12 residues. CDR3 protein: CSVEVQGSEAFF. In nucleotides, the CDR3 is TGCAGCGTTGAAGTTCAGGGTTCTGAAGCTTTCTTT.

This clonotype was picked up many times. The V and J genes are TRBV28 and TRBJ1-4; a possible D gene is TRBD1 (6 bases). V was shortened by 5 bases and J by 0 bases, with 13 bases between the two germline ends. Germline values: CDR1 MDHEN, CDR2 SYDVKM. This CDR3 has 16 residues. This chain's CDR3 is CASSLGQIATNEKLFF. CDR3 nucleotides: TGTGCCAGCAGTCTAGGACAGATTGCAACTAATGAAAAACTGTTTTTT.

The chain carries TRBV6-4 and TRBJ2-2; 8 bases align to TRBD1. Germline V gene lookup returns CDR1 MRHNA and CDR2 SNTAGT. Trimming took 3 bases from V and 3 from J; bases not matched to a gene: 0. The CDR3 loop spans 14 amino acids. The CDR3 sequence is CASSEDRDTGELFF. DNA for the CDR3: TGTGCCAGCAGTGAGGACAGGGACACCGGGGAGCTGTTTTTT.

The chain uses TRBV28 and TRBJ2-5; 7 bases map to TRBD1. Germline-derived CDR1 and CDR2 are MDHEN and SYDVKM. There are 13 residues in the CDR3. J lost 9 bases, V lost 6 bases, and 10 bases had no gene match. CDR3 DNA sequence: TGTGCCAGCAGCATGGGACAGCACGAGCCCCAGTACTTC. Its translation is CASSMGQHEPQYF.

The sample holds many counts of this clonotype. V and J are TRBV15 and TRBJ1-1; 11 bases agree with TRBD1. Germline CDR1 is LNHNV and CDR2 is YYDKDF (reference sequence). With 9 bases clipped from V and 5 bases from J, the junction kept 11 bases outside the gene matches. There are 15 residues in the CDR3. CDR3 sequence reads: CATKRTGGIRTEAFF. The CDR3 region has the DNA TGTGCCACTAAGAGGACAGGGGGCATCCGAACTGAAGCTTTCTTT.

This clonotype has ten or more counts. The chain recombines TRBV6-2 or TRBV6-3 with TRBJ2-7, with D uncertain. The CDR3 covers 15 residues. V lost 0 bases to trimming and J lost 7 bases, with 16 bases between them. Germline lookup yields CDR1 MNHEY and CDR2 SVGEGT. The CDR3 loop is CASSYSIDGLGEQYF. As DNA, the CDR3 is TGTGCCAGCAGTTACTCGATCGACGGATTGGGAGAGCAGTACTTC.

The rearrangement uses TRBV6-1 and TRBJ1-1; TRBD1 is a possible D gene (6 bases). From germline, CDR1 is MNHNS and CDR2 SASEGT. V was clipped by 7 bases and J by 2 bases, with 14 bases between them. The CDR3 is made up of 14 amino acids. CDR3 DNA sequence: TGTGCCAGCATTAGAAGGGGGGGAAACACTGAAGCTTTCTTT. Amino acid sequence: CASIRRGGNTEAFF.

The table lists this clonotype with a few counts. The J gene is TRBJ1-5, the V gene TRBV10-2, with TRBD1 matching 9 bases. Germline V gene data show CDR1 as WSHSY and CDR2 as SAAADI. CDR3 length: 14 amino acids. V trimming: 6 bases; J trimming: 5 bases; junction bases outside the gene matches: 5. CDR3 in amino acids: CASRGQGWDQPQHF. The DNA of the CDR3 is TGCGCCAGCAGAGGACAGGGGTGGGATCAGCCCCAGCATTTT.

With regard to this clonotype: Given a much more abundant clone one base away, this may be a read error. The genes are TRBV18 and TRBJ2-7; a weak D match, TRBD1 (6 bases). Germline V gives CDR1 KGHSH, CDR2 LQKENI. This CDR3 comprises 15 residues. The CDR3 DNA follows: TGTGCCAGCTCACCAGGAGGACAGTTCCCGAAAGAGCAGCACTTC. Amino acid sequence: CASSPGGQFPKEQHF.

The sample holds a few counts of this clonotype. This sequence joins TRBV6-5 and TRBJ1-2; a possible D gene is TRBD1 (5 bases). The V gene's germline CDR1 is MNHEY and CDR2 SVGAGI. V lost 2 bases and J lost 4, with 17 bases in between. The CDR3 runs to 16 residues. The CDR3 loop is CASSYGPGRTRYGYTF. CDR3 coding DNA: TGTGCCAGCAGTTACGGGCCGGGACGGACCCGCTATGGCTACACCTTC.

The chain recombines TRBV30 with TRBJ1-1; D perhaps matches TRBD1 (6 bases). Germline V gene lookup returns CDR1 GTSNPN and CDR2 SVGIG (reference sequence). The CDR3 spans 13 residues. V shed 3 bases and J shed 5 bases, with 13 bases lying between them. CDR3 sequence (DNA): TGTGCCTGGAGAAGGACAGTCTCAACTGAAGCTTTCTTT. It is translated as CAWRRTVSTEAFF.

As for this clonotype: One base away lies a much larger clone, so this may be a sequencing read error. V is TRBV5-1 and J is TRBJ2-7; possibly TRBD1 or TRBD2 for D (5 bases each). The CDR3 has 15 residues. V lost 0 bases and J lost 6, with 16 bases in between. Germline V CDR1 and CDR2: SGHRS, YFSETQ. The CDR3 region is CASSLDWDPSCEQYF. In nucleotides, the CDR3 is TGCGCCAGCAGCTTGGATTGGGACCCTTCATGCGAGCAGTACTTC. Supplemented by reference TRBV5-1 and TRBJ2-7, the full variable domain reads KAGVTQTPRYLIKTRGQQVTLSCSPISGHRSVSWYQQTPGQGLQFLFEYFSETQRNKGNFPGRFSGRQFSNSRSEMNVSTLELGDSALYLCASSLDWDPSCEQYFGPGTRLTVT.

This clonotype was counted only a few times. The chain links TRBV19 to TRBJ1-5; 7 bases map to TRBD1. J gave up 9 bases and V 5 bases, and 13 bases lay outside the gene matches. This CDR3 comprises 15 residues. Per the germline V gene, CDR1 is LNHDA and CDR2 is SQIVND (reference sequence). CDR3 bases: TGTGCCAGTAGTCTTGACAGGGTCTCCCGTCCGCCCCAGCATTTT. Its protein product is CASSLDRVSRPPQHF.

This clonotype has a handful of counts. The gene calls are TRBV5-6 and TRBJ1-5; unclear D gene. Trimming took 4 bases from V and 1 from J, leaving 12 bases between them. This CDR3 has 15 residues. The germline V gene encodes CDR1 SGHDT and CDR2 YYEEEE. Written as DNA, the CDR3 is TGTGCCAGCAGCACCCTAACGGTGAGCAATCAGCCCCAGCATTTT. Translation: CASSTLTVSNQPQHF.

This clonotype was counted many times. J is TRBJ2-3 and V is TRBV2; 8 positions match TRBD1. CDR3 length: 13 amino acids. The V segment lost 6 bases and the J segment 7 bases; nucleotides outside the gene matches: 6. Per the germline V gene, CDR1 is SNHLY and CDR2 is FYNNEI. The CDR3 sequence is CASRRDRSYTQYF. CDR3 in DNA: TGTGCCAGCAGACGGGACAGGTCATATACGCAGTATTTT.

This clonotype was counted only a few times. This chain uses TRBV12-3 or TRBV12-4 with TRBJ2-1, with D perhaps matching TRBD1 (5 bases). Trimming shortened V by 6 bases and J by 1 base, and 16 bases separated the two germline ends. The length of the CDR3 is 16 residues. The CDR3 loop is CASSKGYQGSYNEQFF. The DNA for the CDR3 is TGTGCCAGCAGCAAAGGCTACCAGGGTTCCTACAATGAGCAGTTCTTC.

V usage is TRBV6-5 and J usage is TRBJ2-7; TRBD2 aligns across 7 bases. Germline loops: CDR1 MNHEY, CDR2 SVGAGI. The CDR3 is 14 amino acids. The V segment lost 2 bases and the J segment 5 bases; nucleotides outside the gene matches: 6. DNA for the CDR3: TGTGCCAGCAGTTACAGACTAGCAATGAACGAGCAGTACTTC. This sequence encodes CASSYRLAMNEQYF.

This clonotype was counted between two and nine times. The CDR3 DNA follows: TGCAGTGCTAAGAGCGGGAGGGTGATCGAGCAGTACTTC. Protein sequence: CSAKSGRVIEQYF. The chain recombines TRBV20-1 with TRBJ2-7, with 10 bases fitting TRBD2. CDR3 length: 13 amino acids. Germline assignment: CDR1 DFQATT and CDR2 SNEGSKA (reference sequence). Trimming took 4 bases from V and 6 from J; bases not matched to a gene: 6.

This clonotype appeared many times. V and J are TRBV7-3 and TRBJ2-7, with no clear D. The CDR3 length is 17 residues. The ends were cut back, 2 bases at V and 2 bases at J, with 19 bases in the middle. Germline V gene data show CDR1 as SGHTA and CDR2 as FQGTGA. DNA for the CDR3: TGTGCCAGCAGCTTATTACCTATGGGATCAAGTCCCTACGAGCAGTACTTC. Its translation: CASSLLPMGSSPYEQYF.

This clonotype was counted between two and nine times. This rearrangement joins TRBV7-3 to TRBJ2-7; maybe TRBD1 (6 bases). The ends were cut back, 1 base at V and 7 bases at J, with 14 bases in the middle. Per germline, CDR1 SGHTA and CDR2 FQGTGA. This CDR3 spans 14 amino acids. CDR3 residues: CASSLIAGAQEQYF. The CDR3 DNA is TGTGCCAGCAGCTTAATCGCAGGGGCTCAAGAGCAGTACTTC.

The V gene is TRBV29-1, the J gene TRBJ2-5, with no clear D. The germline CDR1 and CDR2 sequences are SQVTM and ANQGSEA. Trimming pared 4 bases from V and 4 bases from J, leaving 7 bases between. This CDR3 region has 11 residues. The CDR3 coding sequence is TGCAGCGTTGGGGCAAGAGAGACCCAGTACTTC. Translated: CSVGARETQYF.

This rearrangement joins TRBV27 to TRBJ2-7; D remains unclear. The V end lost 5 bases, the J end lost 0 bases, and 11 bases lay between the germline ends. This CDR3 spans 14 amino acids. Germline V gene sequence: CDR1 MNHEY, CDR2 SMNVEV (reference sequence). In nucleotides, the CDR3 is TGTGCCAGCAGTAGAACACGGTACTCCTACGAGCAGTACTTC. Translation gives CASSRTRYSYEQYF.

This clonotype was counted many times. The chain combines TRBV20-1 with TRBJ2-1; TRBD2 is a possible D gene (6 bases). The germline CDR1 and CDR2 sequences are DFQATT and SNEGSKA (reference sequence). V lost 0 bases to trimming and J lost 7 bases, with 10 bases between them. The CDR3 sequence is 13 residues long. The CDR3 nucleotides are TGCAGTGCTAGAGACAGGGAGGAGAATGAGCAGTTCTTC. Its translation: CSARDREENEQFF.

This clonotype was recorded many times. The genes are TRBV12-3 or TRBV12-4 and TRBJ1-5, with 8 bases fitting TRBD1. J was trimmed by 6 bases and V by 7 bases; bases with no gene match: 11. There are 15 residues in the CDR3. The CDR3 DNA is TGTGCCAGCACCAGGACAGGGAGAGTAGTTCAGCCCCAGCATTTT. The encoded protein is CASTRTGRVVQPQHF.

Ten or more counts support this clonotype. The rearrangement joins TRBV28 to TRBJ1-1; tentatively, D is TRBD1 (6 bases). Per the germline V gene, CDR1 is MDHEN and CDR2 is SYDVKM. V lost 7 bases and J 5 bases, leaving 26 bases between the germline ends. CDR3 length: 17 amino acids. The CDR3 DNA is TGTGCCAGCACCACGGGGGCACATTCTTGGGGGAGGACTGAAGCTTTCTTT. Protein product: CASTTGAHSWGRTEAFF.

This chain joins TRBV4-1 and TRBJ1-5; 9 bases are shared with TRBD1. The CDR3 runs to 19 residues. Germline CDR1 is MGHRA and CDR2 is YSYEKL. With 2 bases clipped from V and 5 bases from J, the junction kept 16 bases outside the gene matches. The CDR3 region has the DNA TGCGCCAGCAGCCAACGCCCCATCAGGCTGGGACAGGGTTATCAGCCCCAGCATTTT. Its translation: CASSQRPIRLGQGYQPQHF.